Presented here are 4 T cell receptor beta chains from one specimen sequenced in a study of blood T cell repertoires in COVID-19 (dated by TCRdb to 2018 to 2020). Libraries were built with the immunoSEQ multiplex PCR assay. TCRdb holds this immuneACCESS table with in-frame rearrangements only. Some clones are missing; in checked studies, unresolved V genes explain under half, and the rest has no known cause. In all, the sample holds 29,000 or so clones, and under 95% of those were seen once. The ten largest clonotypes hold over 2% of the sample. Sequencing used peripheral blood. The receptors originated from a man aged 50 or older with active COVID-19.

V gene TRBV4-1 combines with J gene TRBJ2-2; maybe TRBD2 (6 bases). The germline V and J ends were trimmed by 3 bases and 4 bases, with 18 bases remaining between them. This CDR3 spans 17 amino acids. The germline V gene has CDR1 MGHRA and CDR2 YSYEKL. CDR3 bases: TGCGCCAGCAGCCAGGCCGGACTACTCCCCACCACCGGGGAGCTGTTTTTT. Its translation is CASSQAGLLPTTGELFF.

The chain has TRBV4-1 and TRBJ2-7; 8 bases line up with TRBD2. The J segment lost 2 bases and the V segment lost 4 bases, leaving 7 bases of the junction unmatched. Germline-derived CDR1 and CDR2 are MGHRA and YSYEKL. The CDR3 is 15 amino acids. The CDR3 DNA is TGCGCCAGCAGCCCCCTCCGTAGCGGGACCTACGAGCAGTACTTC. The encoded protein is CASSPLRSGTYEQYF.

V usage is TRBV24-1 and J usage is TRBJ2-2; 9 nucleotides align to TRBD1. CDR3 length: 19 residues. V shed 6 bases and J 8 bases; nucleotides not matched to a gene: 21. The germline V gene encodes CDR1 KGHDR and CDR2 SFDVKD. CDR3 protein: CATSPSGQGQDFRRGELFF. The CDR3 nucleotides read TGTGCCACCAGTCCTTCGGGACAGGGTCAAGATTTCCGTAGAGGGGAGCTGTTTTTT.

The genes are TRBV27 and TRBJ2-1; D not certain. CDR1 MNHEY and CDR2 SMNVEV come from the germline V gene (reference sequence). The CDR3 extends over 16 amino acids. V lost 2 bases, J lost 5 bases, and 16 bases lay in between. The CDR3 sequence: CASSLEVHTINNEQFF. Written as DNA, the CDR3 is TGTGCCAGCAGTTTAGAGGTGCACACTATTAACAATGAGCAGTTCTTC.